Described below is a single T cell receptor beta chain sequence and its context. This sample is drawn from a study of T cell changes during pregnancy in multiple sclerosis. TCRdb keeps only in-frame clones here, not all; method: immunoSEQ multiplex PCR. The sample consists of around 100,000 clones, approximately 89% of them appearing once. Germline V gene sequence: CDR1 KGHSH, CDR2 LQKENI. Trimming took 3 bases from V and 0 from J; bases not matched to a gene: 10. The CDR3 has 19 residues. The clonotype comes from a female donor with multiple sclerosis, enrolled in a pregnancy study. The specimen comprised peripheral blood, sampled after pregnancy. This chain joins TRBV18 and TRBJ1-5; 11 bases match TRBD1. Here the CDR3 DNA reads TGTGCCAGCTCACCGCTCCCGGGACAGGGGGTCAATAGCAATCAGCCCCAGCATTTT. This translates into CASSPLPGQGVNSNQPQHF.